One and the same sample provided the 17 T cell receptor beta chains below, sequenced in a study of immune reconstitution after stem cell transplant in scleroderma. TCRdb reprocessed the RT-PCR reads with MiXCR, giving one entry per CDR3 protein. The table records some 2,400 distinct CDR3 sequences, 9.5% to 13% of them present only once. Sampling was done before or after autologous hematopoietic stem cell transplantation (not recorded which). The source is a female donor with systemic sclerosis.

The chain combines TRBV28 with TRBJ2-7; a possible D gene is TRBD1 (6 bases). V was clipped by 6 bases and J by 3 bases, with 21 bases between them. The CDR3 has 16 residues. Germline lookup yields CDR1 MDHEN and CDR2 SYDVKM. CDR3: CASRPDTGYPNYEQYF. The CDR3 coding sequence is TGTGCCAGCAGACCTGATACAGGGTATCCTAACTACGAGCAGTACTTC.

Within the sample, this clonotype is medium-sized. The CDR3 DNA reads as TGCAGTGCTAGAGTGGCGGGGGCCCACCAAGAGACCCAGTACTTC. Amino acids: CSARVAGAHQETQYF. The V and J genes are TRBV20-1 and TRBJ2-5; TRBD2 might be the D (7 bases). V shed 1 base and J shed 0 bases, with 12 bases lying between them. Germline V gene lookup returns CDR1 DFQATT and CDR2 SNEGSKA (reference sequence). This CDR3 is 15 amino acids long.

This clonotype turned up a few times. The rearrangement links TRBV5-1 to TRBJ1-1; D might be TRBD1 (5 bases). CDR1 and CDR2 (germline): SGHRS, YFSETQ. The germline V and J ends were trimmed by 4 bases and 0 bases, with 16 bases remaining between them. The CDR3 covers 16 residues. CDR3 sequence: CASSPASGGLNTEAFF. CDR3 sequence (DNA): TGCGCCAGCAGCCCAGCATCGGGGGGGTTGAACACTGAAGCTTTCTTT.

This clonotype occurred many times. The rearrangement joins TRBV7-9 to TRBJ2-3; TRBD2 aligns across 12 bases. The CDR3 contains 18 residues. J was trimmed by 0 bases and V by 8 bases; bases with no gene match: 12. From germline, CDR1 is SEHNR and CDR2 FQNEAQ (reference sequence). CDR3 region: CASVSGLAGLPSTDTQYF. The CDR3 DNA reads as TGTGCCAGCGTTTCGGGACTAGCGGGTCTGCCTAGCACAGATACGCAGTATTTT.

This clonotype counts as medium-sized (0.01 to 0.1%). The V gene is TRBV20-1, the J gene TRBJ1-1; a weak D match, TRBD1 (6 bases). The CDR3 has 12 amino acids. The V gene's germline CDR1 is DFQATT and CDR2 SNEGSKA (reference sequence). Trimming pared 7 bases from V and 1 base from J, leaving 10 bases between. The CDR3 DNA follows: TGCAGTGTCTTGGGACAGAACACTGAAGCTTTCTTT. This gives the protein CSVLGQNTEAFF.

By proportion, this clonotype is medium-sized (0.01 to 0.1%). The chain is built from TRBV29-1 and TRBJ2-7; no reliable D call. CDR3 size: 11 residues. V lost 4 bases and J lost 3, with 7 bases in between. The germline gives CDR1 SQVTM, CDR2 ANQGSEA. The CDR3 protein is CSVARDYEQYF. The CDR3 DNA reads TGCAGCGTTGCAAGAGACTACGAGCAGTACTTC.

This clonotype is labeled medium-sized. The chain uses TRBV5-1 and TRBJ2-1; D is possibly TRBD1 (5 bases). Trimming shortened V by 2 bases and J by 1 base, and 10 bases separated the two germline ends. There are 15 residues in the CDR3. Germline assignment: CDR1 SGHRS and CDR2 YFSETQ. The CDR3 here is CASSLGRDSYNEQFF. The CDR3 nucleotides read TGCGCCAGCAGCTTAGGCAGGGATTCCTACAATGAGCAGTTCTTC.

This clonotype is categorized as medium-sized (0.01 to 0.1%). V and J are TRBV5-1 and TRBJ1-1, with TRBD1 as a possible D gene (6 bases). Germline lookup yields CDR1 SGHRS and CDR2 YFSETQ. The CDR3 contains 15 residues. V lost 4 bases, J lost 5 bases, and 18 bases lay in between. Here the CDR3 DNA reads TGCGCCAGCAGCCAAAAAACAGGGTCTTGGACTGAAGCTTTCTTT. It is translated as CASSQKTGSWTEAFF.

By sample share, this clonotype is medium-sized. This chain connects TRBV19 to TRBJ1-5, with a weak D call TRBD1 (6 bases). Germline V gene sequence: CDR1 LNHDA, CDR2 SQIVND (reference sequence). V lost 3 bases, J lost 0 bases, and 18 bases lay in between. This CDR3 spans 18 amino acids. The DNA for the CDR3 is TGTGCCAGTAGTATGGGGTGGGGACAAGGGAATAGCAATCAGCCCCAGCATTTT. It encodes CASSMGWGQGNSNQPQHF.

The chain recombines TRBV10-3 with TRBJ2-1; 7 nucleotides agree with TRBD1. Germline CDR1 reads ENHRY; CDR2 reads SYGVKD. This CDR3 is built from 14 residues. V trimming: 8 bases; J trimming: 7 bases; junction bases outside the gene matches: 11. CDR3: CAIGRDSRLNEQFF. The CDR3 DNA reads TGTGCCATCGGCAGGGACAGCAGACTTAATGAGCAGTTCTTC.

In this sample, this clonotype is medium-sized (0.01 to 0.1%). The V gene is TRBV3-1, the J gene TRBJ1-1; D is ambiguous. The germline CDR1 and CDR2 sequences are LGHDT and YNNKEL (reference sequence). CDR3 length: 15 amino acids. The V gene lost 2 bases and the J gene lost 1 base, with 11 bases spanning the gap. CDR3 bases: TGTGCCAGCAGCCAATCGTATGGGCGGAACACTGAAGCTTTCTTT. This translates into CASSQSYGRNTEAFF.

This clonotype was counted a few times. The chain recombines TRBV27 with TRBJ2-7, with D maybe TRBD1 (5 bases). The length of the CDR3 is 16 residues. Germline V lookup: CDR1 MNHEY, CDR2 SMNVEV (reference sequence). Trimming pared 1 base from V and 6 bases from J, leaving 19 bases between. The CDR3 bases are TGTGCCAGCAGTTTATTTCTAGGTCAGGGTGCGCGCGAGCAGTACTTC. As protein: CASSLFLGQGAREQYF.

This clonotype ranks as medium-sized (0.01 to 0.1%). V and J are TRBV5-1 and TRBJ1-2; D unclear. Trimming stripped 4 bases from V and 2 bases from J, with 12 bases between. Germline V gives CDR1 SGHRS, CDR2 YFSETQ. The CDR3 covers 14 residues. The CDR3 region is CASSPRTGNYGYTF. In DNA form, the CDR3 reads TGCGCCAGCAGCCCCCGAACTGGGAACTATGGCTACACCTTC.

This clonotype is medium-sized in the sample. CDR3 DNA sequence: TGCGCCAGCAGCTTGGAACGGGCTAATGAAAAACTGTTTTTT. Translating it yields CASSLERANEKLFF. The chain joins TRBV5-1 to TRBJ1-4; no clear D gene. V lost 0 bases and J 3 bases, leaving 6 bases between the germline ends. Germline V lookup: CDR1 SGHRS, CDR2 YFSETQ. The CDR3 has 14 residues.

This clonotype has just a few counts. The gene calls are TRBV20-1 and TRBJ2-5, with 9 bases that match TRBD2. The CDR3 runs to 18 residues. CDR1 is DFQATT and CDR2 is SNEGSKA in the germline V gene (reference sequence). Losses at the gene ends were 0 bases for V and 4 bases for J; bases not matched to a gene: 15. In DNA form, the CDR3 reads TGCAGTGCTAGAGAAATGGGCGGGGGGGGCCAGACTTTAGAGACCCAGTACTTC. Protein product: CSAREMGGGGQTLETQYF.

This clonotype is labeled as medium-sized (0.01 to 0.1%). This sequence joins TRBV10-3 and TRBJ2-7; no clear D. Germline CDR1 and CDR2: ENHRY and SYGVKD. V lost 4 bases, J lost 5 bases, and 6 bases lay in between. The CDR3 is 11 amino acids. CDR3 DNA sequence: TGTGCCATCAGTGTGCAAAACGAGCAGTACTTC. The encoded protein is CAISVQNEQYF.

This clonotype is deemed medium-sized. The rearrangement uses TRBV5-1 and TRBJ2-1, with D perhaps matching TRBD1 or TRBD2 (6 bases each). The CDR3 length is 15 residues. Per the germline V gene, CDR1 is SGHRS and CDR2 is YFSETQ. Trimming stripped 2 bases from V and 7 bases from J, with 16 bases between. The CDR3 nucleotides read TGCGCCAGCAGCTTCTTGGGGGGCGGGGATAATGAGCAGTTCTTC. Translated, it gives CASSFLGGGDNEQFF.